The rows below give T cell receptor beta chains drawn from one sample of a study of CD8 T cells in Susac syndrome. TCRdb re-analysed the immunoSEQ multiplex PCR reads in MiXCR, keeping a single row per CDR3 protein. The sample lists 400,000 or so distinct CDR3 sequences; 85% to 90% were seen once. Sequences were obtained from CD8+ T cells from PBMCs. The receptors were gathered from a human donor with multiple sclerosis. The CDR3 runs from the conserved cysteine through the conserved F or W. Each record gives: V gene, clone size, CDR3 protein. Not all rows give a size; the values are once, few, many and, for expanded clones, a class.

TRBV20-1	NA	CSAQDPGQGLFHGSDTQYF
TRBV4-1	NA	CASSQEQGSALSQYF
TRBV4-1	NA	CASSQGVTAPYGYTF
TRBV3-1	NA	CASSRLLAGKNEQFF
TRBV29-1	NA	CSVEFPWGTEAFF
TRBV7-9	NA	CASSLEVGMNTEAFF
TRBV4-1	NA	CASSSVKVGTMNTEAFF
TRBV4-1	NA	CASSQERTSGSNHEQFF
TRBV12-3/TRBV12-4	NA	CASSPDRDPLEQYF
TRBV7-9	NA	CASSPPGQGAVNEKLFF
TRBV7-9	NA	CASSLGSTSGMNEQFF
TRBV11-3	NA	CASSLAGASNQPQHF
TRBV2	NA	CASSAPGSLTDTQYF
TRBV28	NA	CASSPLGTDRNEQFF
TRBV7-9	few	CASSFGNTIYF
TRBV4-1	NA	CASSQMTGGEWETQYF
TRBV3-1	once	CASSQELPGQGLVSNQPQHF
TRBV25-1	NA	CASSAGAYYEQYF
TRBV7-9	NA	CASSPGQGCTF
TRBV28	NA	CASAMAGPEAFF
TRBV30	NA	CAWTRGHSYEQYF
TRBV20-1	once	CSASGTLSYEQYF
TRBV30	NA	CAWSVQPGAYEQYF
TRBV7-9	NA	CASSLDVGDYYGYTF
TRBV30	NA	CAWSQLAGVNEQFF
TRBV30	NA	CAWSELPSTEAFF
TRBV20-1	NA	CSASALPLTRPDTQYF
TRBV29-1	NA	CSVSGRTIYEQYF
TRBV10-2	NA	CASSLSGLETQYF
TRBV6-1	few	CASPGTDRAEAFF
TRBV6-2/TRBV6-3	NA	CASSWPSNEQFF
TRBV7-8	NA	CASGHLRGGLGEQYF
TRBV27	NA	CASISVGGGYNEQFF
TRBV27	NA	CASSFGVHYEQYF
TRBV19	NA	CASSIGGRGADEQFF
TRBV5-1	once	CASSVDGYSRDVHEQYF
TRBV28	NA	CASSRWDIDNEQFF
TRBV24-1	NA	CATSPLQTGASTDTQYF
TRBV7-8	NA	CASSSRDTSYYGYTF
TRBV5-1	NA	CASSPTGGSEQFF
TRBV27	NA	CASSFLGAQYF
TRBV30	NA	CAWCGTGGGSDEQFF
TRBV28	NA	CASSFVGGKRYEQYF
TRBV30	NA	CAWSSATGMDGYTF
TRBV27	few	CASSSSREGGYEQYF
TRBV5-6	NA	CASSSGGRSSYNSPLHF